A selection of T cell receptor beta chains follows, all from one sample in a study of beta chain features in type 1 diabetes. Data came from immunoSEQ multiplex PCR; TCRdb stores just in-frame clones and leaves some out. The table lists about 360,000 clones, about 12% of them singletons, with 0.017% in the top ten. The sample was naive CD4+ T cells from blood. These receptors originate from a man between 18 and 29 years old in good health. The CDR3 runs from the conserved cysteine through the conserved F or W. Fields, in order: clone size, V gene, D gene, J gene, CDR3 protein, CDR3 DNA. The D gene is left open where the match is weak. Clone size appears in some rows only: once, few, many, or a class for an expanded clone.

few	TRBV5-1	NA	TRBJ1-1	CASRDGVLAFF	TGCGCCAGCAGGGACGGGGTTCTGGCTTTCTTT
NA	TRBV29-1	NA	TRBJ2-7	CSVLGGQGAAREQYF	TGCAGCGTCCTGGGGGGGCAGGGGGCAGCGAGAGAGCAGTACTTC
once	TRBV18	NA	TRBJ2-1	CASSPLRDSYNEQFF	TGTGCCAGCTCACCACTCCGGGACTCCTACAATGAGCAGTTCTTC
few	TRBV11-1	NA	TRBJ2-7	CASSLQTHYEQYF	TGTGCCAGCAGCTTACAGACTCACTACGAGCAGTACTTC
NA	TRBV19	NA	TRBJ2-3	CASSLPVGGTQYF	TGTGCCAGTAGTCTTCCGGTGGGAGGTACGCAGTATTTT
NA	TRBV6-1	TRBD1	TRBJ2-3	CASRLRQGADTQYF	TGTGCCAGCAGGCTCCGACAGGGGGCAGATACGCAGTATTTT
NA	TRBV6-5	TRBD1	TRBJ2-1	CASSWDSYNEQFF	TGTGCCAGCAGTTGGGACAGTTACAATGAGCAGTTCTTC
NA	TRBV28	NA	TRBJ1-2	CAAAQTGYGYTF	TGTGCCGCGGCCCAGACAGGCTATGGCTACACCTTC
NA	TRBV19	TRBD1	TRBJ2-7	CASSISPGQGAHEQYF	TGTGCCAGTAGTATATCTCCGGGACAGGGGGCTCACGAGCAGTACTTC
NA	TRBV29-1	NA	TRBJ2-2	CSVGSRDTGELFF	TGCAGCGTTGGTTCCAGGGACACCGGGGAGCTGTTTTTT
few	TRBV6-6	NA	TRBJ1-1	CASSLARGNTEAFF	TGTGCCAGCAGTTTAGCCAGGGGGAACACTGAAGCTTTCTTT
few	TRBV7-9	TRBD1	TRBJ2-1	CASSRDWTGWVDEQFF	TGTGCCAGCAGCCGAGACTGGACAGGGTGGGTCGATGAGCAGTTCTTC
few	TRBV28	NA	TRBJ2-2	CASREAGNFGELFF	TGTGCCAGCAGAGAGGCGGGGAATTTCGGGGAGCTGTTTTTT
once	TRBV28	NA	TRBJ2-6	CASSLVLSSGANVLTF	TGTGCCAGCAGTTTAGTCCTAAGCTCTGGGGCCAACGTCCTGACTTTC
NA	TRBV27	NA	TRBJ2-1	CASRRGLPPSSYNEQFF	TGTGCCAGCAGACGAGGACTACCGCCTAGCTCCTACAATGAGCAGTTCTTC
NA	TRBV6-1	NA	TRBJ1-2	CASSEAAYGYTF	TGTGCCAGCAGTGAAGCAGCCTATGGCTACACCTTC
NA	TRBV19	TRBD2	TRBJ2-7	CASSTTGTTYEQYF	TGTGCCAGTAGTACTACCGGGACTACCTACGAGCAGTACTTC
few	TRBV7-3	NA	TRBJ1-6	CASSLSQYNSPLHF	TGTGCCAGCAGCTTAAGCCAGTATAATTCACCCCTCCACTTT
few	TRBV2	TRBD1	TRBJ1-1	CASRGTGGAWTEAFF	TGTGCCAGCAGGGGGACAGGGGGCGCGTGGACTGAAGCTTTCTTT
few	TRBV18	TRBD1	TRBJ1-1	CASSPGGQGGTEAFF	TGTGCCAGCTCACCAGGCGGACAGGGGGGAACTGAAGCTTTCTTT
NA	TRBV7-3	NA	TRBJ2-3	CASSLQGADTQYF	TGTGCCAGCAGCTTACAGGGCGCAGATACGCAGTATTTT
few	TRBV7-3	TRBD1	TRBJ2-3	CASTPGQGTDTQYF	TGTGCCAGCACCCCGGGACAGGGCACAGATACGCAGTATTTT
NA	TRBV4-3	TRBD2	TRBJ2-1	CASSQITAGTSAYNEQFF	TGCGCCAGCAGCCAAATAACCGCCGGGACTAGCGCCTACAATGAGCAGTTCTTC
few	TRBV2	NA	TRBJ2-5	CASSRTEYYQETQYF	TGTGCCAGCAGCCGGACAGAATATTACCAAGAGACCCAGTACTTC